Following are 28 T cell receptor beta chains from one sample sequenced in a study of graft-versus-host responses after intestinal transplantation (dated by TCRdb to the early 2020s). Preparation of the library involved the immunoSEQ multiplex PCR assay. Held by TCRdb, this immuneACCESS table contains in-frame sequences only and omits some clones. Under half of the omission traces to an unresolved V gene where checked; the cause of the rest is unknown. Present in this sample are 45,000 to 55,000 clones, roughly 89% of which were seen just once. The ten largest clonotypes hold approximately 5.1% of the sample. The material sequenced was PBMCs, taken around 95 weeks after intestinal transplant. Receptors originate from a human patient who received an intestinal transplant, so some T cells may come from the graft donor.

V gene TRBV27 combines with J gene TRBJ1-5, with 7 bases identical to TRBD1. CDR3 length equals 16 residues. V lost 2 bases and J lost 3; bases outside the gene matches: 7. The germline V gene encodes CDR1 MNHEY and CDR2 SMNVEV (reference sequence). The CDR3 is CASSLVGTAYNQPQHF. CDR3 nucleotide sequence: TGTGCCAGCAGTTTAGTAGGGACAGCGTACAATCAGCCCCAGCATTTT.

The chain has TRBV2 and TRBJ1-4; a weak D match, TRBD1 (5 bases). The CDR3 consists of 17 residues. CDR1 is SNHLY, CDR2 FYNNEI, per germline. Trimming shortened V by 1 base and J by 4 bases, and 16 bases separated the two germline ends. The CDR3 is CASSEGGGASRNEKLFF. The CDR3 DNA reads as TGTGCCAGCAGTGAAGGGGGCGGGGCGAGCCGTAATGAAAAACTGTTTTTT.

The chain joins TRBV5-4 to TRBJ1-4, with D unresolved. V was shortened by 0 bases and J by 8 bases, with 11 bases between the two germline ends. The CDR3 is 14 amino acids. Germline V gene sequence: CDR1 SGHNT, CDR2 YYREEE (reference sequence). CDR3 bases: TGTGCCAGCAGCTTGGGGGGAAAGAAAGAAAAACTGTTTTTT. This encodes CASSLGGKKEKLFF.

The chain carries TRBV9 and TRBJ2-2, with D perhaps matching TRBD2 (5 bases). V was cut by 0 bases and J by 0 bases, with 9 bases left in between. This CDR3 region has 16 residues. The germline gives CDR1 SGDLS, CDR2 YYNGEE. CDR3 nucleotide sequence: TGTGCCAGCAGCGTAGGCCCGGGAACGAACACCGGGGAGCTGTTTTTT. The encoded protein is CASSVGPGTNTGELFF. Supplemented by reference TRBV9 and TRBJ2-2, the full variable domain reads DSGVTQTPKHLITATGQRVTLRCSPRSGDLSVYWYQQSLDQGLQFLIQYYNGEERAKGNILERFSAQQFPDLHSELNLSSLELGDSALYFCASSVGPGTNTGELFFGEGSRLTVL.

The rearrangement uses TRBV9 and TRBJ2-1; TRBD1 aligns across 11 bases. The CDR3 has 16 residues. Germline trimming cut 0 bases from V and 3 bases from J; bases unmatched to any gene: 2. Germline V CDR1 and CDR2: SGDLS, YYNGEE. Written as DNA, the CDR3 is TGTGCCAGCAGCGTAGCTGGGACAGGGGGCTACAATGAGCAGTTCTTC. Translation: CASSVAGTGGYNEQFF.

V is TRBV15 and J is TRBJ1-2, with D unclear. Deletions cut 1 base from V and 8 bases from J, with 5 bases between. The CDR3 totals 11 residues. Germline V gives CDR1 LNHNV, CDR2 YYDKDF (reference sequence). The DNA of the CDR3 is TGTGCCACCAGCAGAGGGGTCGGCTACACCTTC. This encodes CATSRGVGYTF.

CDR3 nucleotide sequence: TGCGCCAGCAGCTTGGGACAGCCTAGCTGGGAATACGAGCAGTACTTC. Amino acid sequence: CASSLGQPSWEYEQYF. The genes are TRBV5-1 and TRBJ2-7; D could derive from TRBD1 or TRBD2 (5 bases each). The ends were cut back, 0 bases at V and 4 bases at J, with 17 bases in the middle. Germline CDR1 and CDR2: SGHRS and YFSETQ. The CDR3 extends over 16 amino acids.

The rearrangement links TRBV7-9 to TRBJ1-1; D unclear. The CDR3 consists of 12 residues. Germline V CDR1 and CDR2: SEHNR, FQNEAQ (reference sequence). The germline V and J ends were trimmed by 2 bases and 0 bases, with 1 base remaining between them. CDR3 nucleotides: TGTGCCAGCAGCTTACTGAACACTGAAGCTTTCTTT. Residues: CASSLLNTEAFF.

The chain combines TRBV10-3 with TRBJ1-2, with TRBD1 matching 7 bases. CDR1 ENHRY and CDR2 SYGVKD come from the germline V gene. V shed 0 bases and J 7 bases; nucleotides not matched to a gene: 14. The CDR3 contains 17 residues. The CDR3 nucleotides read TGTGCCATCAGTGAGTCGACAGGGTCCTTATACTCGTCTGGCTACACCTTC. It yields the protein CAISESTGSLYSSGYTF.

The rearrangement joins TRBV18 to TRBJ1-5; the D is unclear. Deletions cut 3 bases from V and 6 bases from J, with 9 bases between. CDR3 length: 13 residues. CDR1 is KGHSH and CDR2 is LQKENI in the germline V gene. In DNA, the CDR3 is TGTGCCAGCTCACCGGGCAGAGCTCAGCCCCAGCATTTT. Translated, it gives CASSPGRAQPQHF.

This chain uses TRBV5-4 with TRBJ2-5; TRBD1 matches 11 bases. Trimming removed 3 bases from V and 4 bases from J; junction bases left unmatched: 11. CDR3 size: 17 residues. Per the germline V gene, CDR1 is SGHNT and CDR2 is YYREEE (reference sequence). DNA for the CDR3: TGTGCCAGCAGCTCCTTTGGACAGGGGGCCACGTTAGAGACCCAGTACTTC. This gives the protein CASSSFGQGATLETQYF.

The chain couples TRBV6-1 to TRBJ2-7, with TRBD2 matching 8 bases. Germline V gene sequence: CDR1 MNHNS, CDR2 SASEGT. Trimming cost V 3 bases and J 2 bases; bases outside gene matches: 3. This CDR3 has 14 residues. The CDR3 sequence: CASSDAGGPYEQYF. In nucleotides, the CDR3 is TGTGCCAGCAGTGATGCGGGGGGCCCCTACGAGCAGTACTTC.

Concerning this clone: Sequence at one end of the junction differs from germline and may be a read error. V usage is TRBV28 and J usage is TRBJ1-1; D gene ambiguous. Looked up from germline, CDR1 is MDHEN and CDR2 is SYDVKM. CDR3 length: 10 amino acids. The CDR3 protein is CVSAAVEAFF. The CDR3 DNA reads as TGTGTCAGCGCTGCTGTCGAAGCTTTCTTT.

This clone was seen more than once but under ten times. The gene calls are TRBV11-2 and TRBJ1-6; a weak D match, TRBD1 (6 bases). The V gene lost 1 base and the J gene lost 7 bases, with 11 bases spanning the gap. Looked up from germline, CDR1 is SGHAT and CDR2 is FQNNGV. The CDR3 length is 15 residues. The CDR3 nucleotides are TGTGCCAGCAGCTTAGCCCGGACAGAAAATTCACCCCTCCACTTT. It translates to CASSLARTENSPLHF. The full variable domain, in which reference TRBV11-2 and TRBJ1-6 provide the parts outside the CDR3, is EAGVAQSPRYKIIEKRQSVAFWCNPISGHATLYWYQQILGQGPKLLIQFQNNGVVDDSQLPKDRFSAERLKGVDSTLKIQPAKLEDSAVYLCASSLARTENSPLHFGNGTRLTVT.

The chain employs TRBV15 and TRBJ2-1; 9 nucleotides agree with TRBD1. Looked up from germline, CDR1 is LNHNV and CDR2 is YYDKDF (reference sequence). The CDR3 has 17 residues. J was trimmed by 3 bases and V by 3 bases; bases with no gene match: 9. CDR3 protein: CATSRAHTGGLYNEQFF. DNA of the CDR3: TGTGCCACCAGCAGGGCACATACAGGGGGCCTCTACAATGAGCAGTTCTTC. Based on the CDR3 plus reference TRBV15 and TRBJ2-1, the full variable domain is DAMVIQNPRYQVTQFGKPVTLSCSQTLNHNVMYWYQQKSSQAPKLLFHYYDKDFNNEADTPDNFQSRRPNTSFCFLDIRSPGLGDTAMYLCATSRAHTGGLYNEQFFGPGTRLTVL.

The chain has TRBV5-8 and TRBJ1-6, with TRBD1 identical over 7 bases. The V and J ends lost 4 bases and 7 bases, in that order; junction bases with no gene match: 8. This CDR3 spans 15 amino acids. CDR1 and CDR2 (germline): SGHTS, YDEGEE. The CDR3 coding sequence is TGTGCCAGCAGCCTTGAAACAGGGGTCAATTCACCCCTCCACTTT. This translates into CASSLETGVNSPLHF.

The chain has TRBV6-5 and TRBJ2-7, with 8 bases that match TRBD2. This CDR3 region has 15 residues. Germline V gene sequence: CDR1 MNHEY, CDR2 SVGAGI. The V and J ends lost 2 bases and 3 bases, in that order; junction bases with no gene match: 6. The CDR3, as DNA: TGTGCCAGCAGTTACCAAGGGGCGGGGGGCTACGAGCAGTACTTC. Residues: CASSYQGAGGYEQYF.

This chain connects TRBV5-5 to TRBJ1-2; D may be TRBD1 (6 bases). The CDR3 totals 14 residues. Deletions cut 7 bases from V and 5 bases from J, with 18 bases between. CDR1 SGHKS and CDR2 YYEKEE come from the germline V gene (reference sequence). CDR3 amino acids: CASHPTGFWYGYTF. CDR3 in DNA: TGTGCCAGCCACCCGACAGGTTTCTGGTATGGCTACACCTTC.

The rearrangement links TRBV6-1 to TRBJ2-5, with 9 positions matching TRBD2. The CDR3 has 14 amino acids. The V gene's germline CDR1 is MNHNS and CDR2 SASEGT. The J segment lost 6 bases and the V segment lost 6 bases, leaving 8 bases of the junction unmatched. The CDR3 DNA reads as TGTGCCAGCAGGGCCGGGACTAGCTTTCAGACCCAGTACTTC. Amino acids: CASRAGTSFQTQYF.

The rearrangement links TRBV18 to TRBJ1-5; D remains ambiguous. From germline, CDR1 is KGHSH and CDR2 LQKENI. Deletions cut 3 bases from V and 0 bases from J, with 6 bases between. There are 14 residues in the CDR3. The CDR3 here is CASSPGYSNQPQHF. CDR3 sequence (DNA): TGTGCCAGCTCACCCGGTTATAGCAATCAGCCCCAGCATTTT.

This chain links TRBV7-2 with TRBJ1-1; 8 bases match TRBD1. Trimming removed 2 bases from V and 6 bases from J; junction bases left unmatched: 8. This CDR3 contains 15 residues. The germline gives CDR1 SGHTA, CDR2 FQGNSA. CDR3 coding DNA: TGTGCCAGCAGCTTAAGCCCCGGACAGGGCGCTGAAGCTTTCTTT. It yields the protein CASSLSPGQGAEAFF.

J is TRBJ2-7 and V is TRBV5-8; maybe TRBD1 (5 bases). Germline-derived CDR1 and CDR2 are SGHTS and YDEGEE. The length of the CDR3 is 13 residues. V gave up 5 bases and J gave up 3 bases, with 12 bases separating them. This chain's CDR3 is CASSHGQVYEQYF. CDR3 sequence (DNA): TGTGCCAGCAGTCACGGACAAGTCTACGAGCAGTACTTC.

For the CDR3, the DNA is TGTGCCAGCAGCGTACAGGGAAGCGGTCCCTATGGCTACACCTTC. Translated, it gives CASSVQGSGPYGYTF. V is TRBV5-5 and J is TRBJ1-2, with D maybe TRBD1 (6 bases). There are 15 residues in the CDR3. V lost 4 bases, J lost 4 bases, and 17 bases lay in between. The V gene's germline CDR1 is SGHKS and CDR2 YYEKEE (reference sequence).

In DNA, the CDR3 is TGTGCCAGCAGTGGCGGGGCAAACTACGAGCAGTACTTC. It translates to CASSGGANYEQYF. The chain is built from TRBV2 and TRBJ2-5; a possible D gene is TRBD2 (6 bases). The better agreement between TRBJ2-7 and the DNA end casts doubt on the J call. The CDR3 length is 13 residues. Germline lookup yields CDR1 SNHLY and CDR2 FYNNEI.

The chain combines TRBV27 with TRBJ1-1; D is perhaps TRBD1 (5 bases). This CDR3 comprises 12 residues. Trimming removed 5 bases at V and 5 bases at J, with 9 bases between. Germline CDR1 is MNHEY and CDR2 is SMNVEV (reference sequence). DNA for the CDR3: TGTGCCAGCAGTAGGGGACGGACTGAAGCTTTCTTT. This codes for CASSRGRTEAFF.

The chain has TRBV9 and TRBJ2-7; 9 bases agree with TRBD1. CDR3 length: 15 residues. J gave up 5 bases and V 3 bases, and 9 bases lay outside the gene matches. Germline V gives CDR1 SGDLS, CDR2 YYNGEE. DNA of the CDR3: TGTGCCAGCAGCGCAGGGACAGGGACATTGGACGAGCAGTACTTC. It specifies CASSAGTGTLDEQYF.

The rearrangement links TRBV30 to TRBJ2-3; TRBD2 is a possible D gene (5 bases). The V and J ends lost 3 bases and 0 bases respectively, with 7 bases between them. Germline V gene lookup returns CDR1 GTSNPN and CDR2 SVGIG (reference sequence). The CDR3 is 13 residues long. The CDR3 region is CAWRSGSTDTQYF. In nucleotides, the CDR3 is TGTGCCTGGAGATCGGGGAGCACAGATACGCAGTATTTT.

V gene TRBV19 combines with J gene TRBJ1-5; D is uncertain. The germline V gene encodes CDR1 LNHDA and CDR2 SQIVND (reference sequence). The V end lost 5 bases, the J end lost 2 bases, and 7 bases lay between the germline ends. This CDR3 has 13 residues. CDR3 sequence reads: CASSYRGNQPQHF. DNA of the CDR3: TGTGCCAGTAGTTATAGGGGCAATCAGCCCCAGCATTTT.